This TCR beta chain was captured by sequencing in a study of blood T cells in healthy people across ages. A second about 7 to 12 cycle PCR used barcoded and J-beta primers. From the 5' RACE reads, TCRdb called clonotypes with MiXCR, one entry per CDR3 protein. The sample lists about 840,000 distinct CDR3 sequences, 25% to 35% occurring once. The V segment lost 0 bases and the J segment 1 base; nucleotides outside the gene matches: 10. The CDR3 contains 19 residues. Germline V gene sequence: CDR1 MGHRA, CDR2 YSYEKL. This clonotype has ten or more counts. Its antigen is not identified. Study-wide points: With unsorted PBMCs, a conclusive comparison of naive versus antigen-experienced cells was not possible.

These records were also assigned to another study, of T cells of mothers and their children. That study reports: The donors comprised more than five children and their three healthy Caucasian mothers.

The sequence derives from a woman in her forties in good health. This chain joins TRBV4-1 and TRBJ2-4; 9 positions agree with TRBD2. Sequencing used blood. The CDR3 region has the DNA TGCGCCAGCAGCCAAGATTTGGCGGGGGGGGCTGGGGCCAAAAACATTCAGTACTTC. It specifies CASSQDLAGGAGAKNIQYF.